This T cell receptor beta chain was sequenced during a study of T cell responses to AZD1222 COVID-19 vaccine. Data came from immunoSEQ multiplex PCR; TCRdb stores just in-frame clones and leaves some out. The sample carries about 140,000 clones, approximately 92% recorded once. The germline CDR1 and CDR2 sequences are KGHSY and FQNENV. The CDR3 consists of 16 residues. V shed 0 bases and J 7 bases; nucleotides not matched to a gene: 7. The source of this sequence is an adult in good health. Sequenced material: peripheral blood, taken on day 0 of AZD1222 vaccination. V and J are TRBV16 and TRBJ1-5; 9 bases line up with TRBD1. In DNA form, the CDR3 reads TGTGCCAGCAGCCAATCCTTGGGACAGGGTGAACAGCCCCAGCATTTT. It is translated as CASSQSLGQGEQPQHF. The entire variable domain, with the rest obtained from reference TRBV16 and TRBJ1-5, is as follows: GEEVAQTPKHLVRGEGQKAKLYCAPIKGHSYVFWYQQVLKNEFKFLISFQNENVFDETGMPKERFSAKCLPNSPCSLEIQATKLEDSAVYFCASSQSLGQGEQPQHFGDGTRLSIL.